This T cell receptor (beta chain) was recorded in a study of blood T cell repertoires in COVID-19. As for the study in general: PBMCs, B-cell-depleted T cells, or T cells were the source of the cDNA or gDNA that made up the material.

Within the 2 weeks before study entry, each person in the exposed group met a COVID-19 case. The CDR3 spans 14 residues. V was shortened by 6 bases and J by 1 base, with 12 bases between the two germline ends. In germline, CDR1 is MNHEY, CDR2 SMNVEV (reference sequence). Assay used: immunoSEQ multiplex PCR; TCRdb lists only in-frame clones, some missing. The sample has 140,000 to 150,000 clones, 84% seen once. V and J are TRBV27 and TRBJ1-1, with D uncertain. The sequence came from a woman between 50 and 59 years old who had been exposed to COVID-19. The sequencing input was PBMCs or T cells enriched from blood (not recorded which). In DNA, the CDR3 is TGTGCCAGCAGCCTCCAGGTGAGGAACACTGAAGCTTTCTTT. Residues: CASSLQVRNTEAFF.